Listed here is a single TCR beta chain. The sample comes from a study of blood T cell repertoires in COVID-19. Study-wide background: T cells, B-cell-depleted T cells, or PBMCs supplied cDNA or gDNA.

In the original workflow: Amplifying reference gene primers gave estimates of nucleated cell counts. Method: immunoSEQ multiplex PCR; TCRdb's copy keeps in-frame clones and lacks some. V, J and clone size reflect that table, while D and trimming were determined from the DNA. The table includes nearly 350,000 clones, more than 75% detected once. The germline CDR1 and CDR2 sequences are SSHAT and FNYEAQ (reference sequence). This CDR3 has 15 amino acids. The trim removed 1 base at V and 4 bases at J, leaving 3 bases unmatched. The clonotype originates from a woman in her thirties who had recovered from COVID-19. The chain joins TRBV7-7 to TRBJ2-3, with 9 positions matching TRBD2. The sequencing sample was made of PBMCs or T cells enriched from blood (not recorded which). CDR3 in amino acids: CASSLGAGGADTQYF. CDR3 bases: TGTGCCAGCAGCTTAGGGGCGGGGGGGGCAGATACGCAGTATTTT.